This T cell receptor (beta chain) was sequenced for a study of blood T cell repertoires in COVID-19. Study-level background: Italy, Spain and the United States were the sources of the convalescent and acute COVID-19 samples. PBMCs, B-cell-depleted T cells, or T cells were the source of the cDNA or gDNA that made up the material.

The V and J ends lost 3 bases and 4 bases respectively, with 21 bases between them. This CDR3 spans 16 amino acids. Germline loops: CDR1 GTSNPN, CDR2 SVGIG (reference sequence). In the original processing: It was from reference gene primer amplification that nucleated cell counts were estimated. Only in-frame clones appear in the TCRdb table, and some are missing; sequencing was by immunoSEQ multiplex PCR. Clone size and V and J calls were adopted from that table, with D and trimming inferred from the DNA. The data show around 190,000 clones, with roughly 82% seen just once and around 13% held by the top ten.

Sequencing input: peripheral blood. This clonotype was sampled from a human donor in a cohort sampled during active COVID-19. V and J are TRBV30 and TRBJ1-1; perhaps TRBD1 as D (5 bases). CDR3 nucleotide sequence: TGTGCCTGGAGCGAATCTCGACAGAGGCCGACCACTGAAGCTTTCTTT. Amino acid sequence: CAWSESRQRPTTEAFF.